Listed below are T cell receptor beta chains from one sample, sequenced in a study of blood T cell repertoires in COVID-19. Repertoires were generated with immunoSEQ multiplex PCR, while TCRdb's copy carries only in-frame clones and drops some. The data hold approximately 50,000 clones, with more than 80% observed a single time. The sample comprised peripheral blood. These receptors were taken from a man between 60 and 70 years old with acute or convalescent COVID-19. Both conserved end residues are part of each CDR3. D genes are given only for firm matches. Some rows mark clone size as missing; the rest say once, few, many or name a class of expanded clone.

>few|.|TRBV5-4|TRBJ2-7
TGTGCCAGCAGCCCGAACTCGCCTAGCGCCAACTACGAGCAGTACTTC
CASSPNSPSANYEQYF
>.|.|TRBV18|TRBJ1-1
TGTGCCAGCTCACCTCTACAGGGCCCGAACACTGAAGCTTTCTTT
CASSPLQGPNTEAFF
>once|TRBD1|TRBV5-1|TRBJ2-3
TGCGCCAGCAGCTTGGGGGACAGGGCCGGGAATACGCAGTATTTT
CASSLGDRAGNTQYF
>.|TRBD2|TRBV5-4|TRBJ2-3
TGTGCCAGCAGCTCGGGACTAGCTCGCGGAGATACGCAGTATTTT
CASSSGLARGDTQYF
>.|.|TRBV21-1|TRBJ1-1
TGTGCCAGCAGCCTCAAACCGGGACAAGCGAACACTGAAGCTTTCTTT
CASSLKPGQANTEAFF
>.|TRBD1|TRBV28|TRBJ1-4
TGTGCCAGCAGTTTAAATGGACAGGGTGGCGAAAAACTGTTTTTT
CASSLNGQGGEKLFF
>.|TRBD2|TRBV9|TRBJ2-1
TGTGCCAGCAGCGAAACTAGCGGGAATGAGCAGTTCTTC
CASSETSGNEQFF
>once|TRBD1|TRBV10-3|TRBJ2-5
TGTGCCATCGGACAGGGGGCGAGGGAGCAGTACTTC
CAIGQGAREQYF
>.|TRBD2|TRBV7-2|TRBJ2-7
TGTGCCAGCAGCTTAGATAGCGGGAGAAGGGAGCAGTACTTC
CASSLDSGRREQYF
>.|TRBD1|TRBV30|TRBJ1-5
TGTGCCTGGAGTGTACGTGTGACAGGGGAACAGCCCCAGCATTTT
CAWSVRVTGEQPQHF